A single sample gave rise to the 7 T cell receptor beta chains below, sequenced in a study of cytomegalovirus exposure and HLA in healthy donors. The PCR ran on 60 Vbeta and 13 Jbeta primers. Using immunoSEQ multiplex PCR, the repertoire was profiled, and TCRdb retains in-frame clones only, with some absent. Seen here are approximately 120,000 clones, over 65% observed once, and the top ten hold roughly 3%. Source material: PBMCs. The receptors derive from a female donor in good health and CMV-seronegative.

V usage is TRBV5-4 and J usage is TRBJ2-7; tentative D call: TRBD1 (6 bases). The germline gives CDR1 SGHNT, CDR2 YYREEE (reference sequence). V was shortened by 0 bases and J by 2 bases, with 12 bases between the two germline ends. The CDR3 length is 15 residues. The CDR3 region is CASSLAGGSTYEQYF. The CDR3, as DNA: TGTGCCAGCAGCTTGGCTGGGGGCTCAACCTACGAGCAGTACTTC.

This chain joins TRBV9 and TRBJ2-7, with 13 positions matching TRBD2. This CDR3 has 16 amino acids. V lost 0 bases and J lost 6; bases outside the gene matches: 6. From germline, CDR1 is SGDLS and CDR2 YYNGEE. CDR3 sequence reads: CASSVATGLAGSEQYF. Written as DNA, the CDR3 is TGTGCCAGCAGCGTAGCCACGGGACTAGCGGGGAGCGAGCAGTACTTC.

The chain links TRBV6-1 to TRBJ2-7, with TRBD1 as a possible D gene (5 bases). In germline, CDR1 is MNHNS, CDR2 SASEGT. Trimming left V 6 bases short and J 3 bases short, with 12 bases between. There are 13 residues in the CDR3. In DNA form, the CDR3 reads TGTGCCAGCAGGCAACCAGGGTACTACGAGCAGTACTTC. It encodes CASRQPGYYEQYF.

The rearrangement joins TRBV9 to TRBJ1-1, with TRBD1 matching 8 bases. This CDR3 has 15 amino acids. Germline V lookup: CDR1 SGDLS, CDR2 YYNGEE. The J segment lost 4 bases and the V segment lost 0 bases, leaving 5 bases of the junction unmatched. CDR3 region: CASSVDGQGVTEAFF. The DNA of the CDR3 is TGTGCCAGCAGCGTAGACGGACAGGGAGTCACTGAAGCTTTCTTT.

This chain links TRBV9 with TRBJ2-5; TRBD1 matches at 7 bases. Germline V lookup: CDR1 SGDLS, CDR2 YYNGEE. Trimming cost V 4 bases and J 5 bases; bases outside gene matches: 8. The CDR3 runs to 14 residues. CDR3 protein: CASSLGQTAETQYF. DNA of the CDR3: TGTGCCAGCAGCCTGGGACAGACAGCGGAGACCCAGTACTTC.

The J gene is TRBJ2-5, the V gene TRBV7-2; TRBD2 agrees at 7 bases. Germline CDR1 and CDR2: SGHTA and FQGNSA. V dropped 1 base and J dropped 7; count of bases not matched to a gene: 12. This CDR3 is 16 amino acids long. In DNA, the CDR3 is TGTGCCAGCAGCTTAGAAGGCGGGGGAGGGTTCGTGACCCAGTACTTC. This codes for CASSLEGGGGFVTQYF.

V usage is TRBV4-1 and J usage is TRBJ2-7, with 14 bases identical to TRBD2. CDR1 and CDR2 from the germline V gene are MGHRA and YSYEKL. This CDR3 has 18 amino acids. Trimming at V came to 4 bases and at J to 4 bases, leaving 12 bases not matched to a gene. The CDR3 spells CASSLRTSGGHVDYEQYF. As DNA, the CDR3 is TGCGCCAGCAGCCTTCGGACTAGCGGGGGGCACGTGGATTACGAGCAGTACTTC.